The 25 T cell receptor beta chains listed next were all sequenced from one sample in a study of TIL therapy for anti-PD-1-resistant metastatic lung cancer. As to time point: pre-treatment sample, taken before nivolumab and TIL therapy. The libraries were made with immunoSEQ v3. This table comes from immunoSEQ multiplex PCR, and its TCRdb copy is limited to in-frame clones, with some not included. The sample includes around 59,000 clones, under 75% of them seen just once. Specimen: blood, collected at baseline. Receptors originate from a person aged 25 to 79 with non-small cell lung cancer.

The V and J genes are TRBV2 and TRBJ2-5, with TRBD1 matching over 12 bases. Germline-derived CDR1 and CDR2 are SNHLY and FYNNEI. Trimming at V came to 6 bases and at J to 4 bases, leaving 18 bases not matched to a gene. The CDR3 has 19 amino acids. The CDR3 DNA follows: TGTGCCAGCAGGGAACCGGGAGGGACAGGGGGCATCCCGCCAGAGACCCAGTACTTC. Translated: CASREPGGTGGIPPETQYF.

V usage is TRBV28 and J usage is TRBJ2-3, with a possible D match to TRBD2 (6 bases). The CDR3 is 14 amino acids. CDR1 and CDR2 (germline): MDHEN, SYDVKM. Deletions cut 1 base from V and 4 bases from J, with 9 bases between. CDR3 region: CASSLYGGADTQYF. The CDR3 nucleotides are TGTGCCAGCAGTTTATATGGAGGGGCAGATACGCAGTATTTT.

This clone has more than one count but fewer than ten. The rearrangement links TRBV28 to TRBJ1-5; D uncertain. Trimming pared 5 bases from V and 2 bases from J, leaving 13 bases between. This CDR3 contains 15 residues. CDR1 is MDHEN, CDR2 SYDVKM, per germline. The CDR3: CASSPLLRGNQPQHF. In DNA form, the CDR3 reads TGTGCCAGCAGTCCTCTCCTCCGGGGCAATCAGCCCCAGCATTTT.

This chain joins TRBV28 and TRBJ2-7; 10 bases align to TRBD2. The germline V gene has CDR1 MDHEN and CDR2 SYDVKM. CDR3 length equals 14 residues. The trim removed 7 bases at V and 4 bases at J, leaving 7 bases unmatched. CDR3 nucleotides: TGTGCCAGCATGCTAGCGGGAGAAGGGTACGAGCAGTACTTC. Translating gives CASMLAGEGYEQYF.

CDR3 region: CATSKPGTGGTNEKLFF. The DNA of the CDR3 is TGTGCCACCAGCAAACCCGGGACAGGGGGCACTAATGAAAAACTGTTTTTT. The chain carries TRBV15 and TRBJ1-4; 12 bases map to TRBD1. Losses at the gene ends were 4 bases for V and 2 bases for J; bases not matched to a gene: 5. CDR1 and CDR2 (germline): LNHNV, YYDKDF (reference sequence). CDR3 size: 17 residues.

The J gene is TRBJ2-6, the V gene TRBV5-4; D gene unclear. The CDR3 covers 15 residues. Germline CDR1 and CDR2: SGHNT and YYREEE (reference sequence). Trimming stripped 2 bases from V and 0 bases from J, with 6 bases between. The CDR3 region is CASSLSVSGANVLTF. The DNA for the CDR3 is TGTGCCAGCAGCTTATCGGTCTCTGGGGCCAACGTCCTGACTTTC.

This clone has just a few counts. This chain links TRBV6-5 with TRBJ1-1; 12 positions match TRBD1. V lost 2 bases, J lost 5 bases, and 6 bases stayed unmatched. CDR3 length: 16 residues. The V gene's germline CDR1 is MNHEY and CDR2 SVGAGI. Here the CDR3 reads CASSYRWDRGRTEAFF. The DNA of the CDR3 is TGTGCCAGCAGTTACCGATGGGACAGGGGGCGAACTGAAGCTTTCTTT.

This chain joins TRBV19 and TRBJ1-5; no reliable D call. This CDR3 contains 15 residues. V was shortened by 1 base and J by 1 base, with 8 bases between the two germline ends. In germline, CDR1 is LNHDA, CDR2 SQIVND (reference sequence). Here the CDR3 DNA reads TGTGCCAGTAGTATAGCTTCACAGAGCAATCAGCCCCAGCATTTT. This codes for CASSIASQSNQPQHF.

The chain uses TRBV9 and TRBJ1-1; a possible D gene is TRBD1 (5 bases). From germline, CDR1 is SGDLS and CDR2 YYNGEE. Trimming pared 0 bases from V and 1 base from J, leaving 10 bases between. The CDR3 covers 15 residues. The CDR3 DNA sequence: TGTGCCAGCAGCGTAGATCCGGGGCGGAACACTGAAGCTTTCTTT. Protein: CASSVDPGRNTEAFF.

This clone appeared a single time. The genes are TRBV9 and TRBJ2-3; TRBD1 or TRBD2 may be the D gene (5 bases each). Looked up from germline, CDR1 is SGDLS and CDR2 is YYNGEE. V lost 0 bases to trimming and J lost 2 bases, with 7 bases between them. The CDR3 sequence is 14 residues long. For the CDR3, the DNA is TGTGCCAGCAGCGTAGGAGGGGACACAGATACGCAGTATTTT. Translating it yields CASSVGGDTDTQYF.

The rearrangement links TRBV10-3 to TRBJ2-2; D is ambiguous. The CDR3 consists of 14 residues. CDR1 is ENHRY, CDR2 SYGVKD, per germline. V was cut by 2 bases and J by 5 bases, with 9 bases left in between. The CDR3 sequence: CAISEARSTGELFF. CDR3 in DNA: TGTGCCATCAGTGAGGCCCGATCGACCGGGGAGCTGTTTTTT.

This clone was recorded a few times. The rearrangement joins TRBV7-9 to TRBJ2-7; no clear D gene. Trimming stripped 5 bases from V and 2 bases from J, with 7 bases between. Germline loops: CDR1 SEHNR, CDR2 FQNEAQ (reference sequence). This CDR3 is 12 amino acids long. The CDR3 DNA reads TGTGCCAGCAGCCACGGGCCCTACGAGCAGTACTTC. It encodes CASSHGPYEQYF.

CDR3: CASSLFALDSNQPQHF. CDR3 coding DNA: TGTGCCAGCAGTTTATTCGCTCTGGACTCAAATCAGCCCCAGCATTTT. This rearrangement joins TRBV27 to TRBJ1-5; no firm D call. CDR1 is MNHEY, CDR2 SMNVEV, per germline (reference sequence). The CDR3 runs 16 residues. The V and J ends lost 1 base and 4 bases respectively, with 14 bases between them.

This clone qualifies as medium-sized (0.01 to 0.1%). The gene calls are TRBV11-3 and TRBJ2-7; 10 bases map to TRBD1. The V gene's germline CDR1 is SGHNT and CDR2 YENEEA. The CDR3 consists of 15 residues. The J segment lost 2 bases and the V segment lost 5 bases, leaving 6 bases of the junction unmatched. The DNA of the CDR3 is TGTGCCAGCAGCCCCGGTGGACAGGGGGCCTACGAGCAGTACTTC. It codes for CASSPGGQGAYEQYF.

The chain couples TRBV5-1 to TRBJ2-7; TRBD2 might be the D (6 bases). V shed 2 bases and J shed 0 bases, with 27 bases lying between them. Germline CDR1 and CDR2: SGHRS and YFSETQ. This CDR3 is built from 20 residues. The CDR3 here is CASSLIPGESFRLLSYEQYF. The DNA for the CDR3 is TGCGCCAGCAGCTTAATACCGGGAGAAAGTTTCCGCCTCCTCTCCTACGAGCAGTACTTC.

This clone has more than one count but fewer than ten. The chain has TRBV6-5 and TRBJ1-2, with a weak D call TRBD1 (5 bases). In germline, CDR1 is MNHEY, CDR2 SVGAGI. The CDR3 totals 14 residues. Trimming removed 6 bases at V and 1 base at J, with 12 bases between. CDR3 nucleotide sequence: TGTGCCAGCAGAAAGAGGGGTGATAACTATGGCTACACCTTC. As protein: CASRKRGDNYGYTF.

The V and J genes are TRBV10-2 and TRBJ2-3; D remains ambiguous. Trimming pared 0 bases from V and 6 bases from J, leaving 7 bases between. The CDR3 covers 13 residues. The germline V gene has CDR1 WSHSY and CDR2 SAAADI. Here the CDR3 DNA reads TGCGCCAGCAGTGAGTCTGGTTGGGATACGCAGTATTTT. Residues: CASSESGWDTQYF.

This chain uses TRBV5-1 with TRBJ2-7; 7 nucleotides line up with TRBD1. The CDR3 contains 13 residues. V lost 0 bases and J lost 6; bases outside the gene matches: 3. CDR1 and CDR2 (germline): SGHRS, YFSETQ. The CDR3 loop reads CASSLGQGPEQYF. The CDR3, as DNA: TGCGCCAGCAGCTTGGGACAGGGTCCCGAGCAGTACTTC.

This clone has a handful of counts. This sequence joins TRBV18 and TRBJ2-7; no reliable D call. Trimming shortened V by 3 bases and J by 6 bases, and 21 bases separated the two germline ends. This CDR3 is 16 amino acids long. In germline, CDR1 is KGHSH, CDR2 LQKENI. As DNA, the CDR3 is TGTGCCAGCTCACCTTCCCCTGAGCAGAGACCGGGCGAGCAGTACTTC. Protein sequence: CASSPSPEQRPGEQYF.

The J gene is TRBJ2-7, the V gene TRBV5-1; perhaps TRBD1 as D (6 bases). This CDR3 is built from 13 residues. CDR1 is SGHRS, CDR2 YFSETQ, per germline. V gave up 3 bases and J gave up 1 base, with 8 bases separating them. The CDR3 reads CASSSQGSYEQYF. The CDR3 coding sequence is TGCGCCAGCAGCTCACAGGGATCCTACGAGCAGTACTTC.

This clone was seen once. This chain connects TRBV9 to TRBJ1-2; no clear D. The CDR3 has 17 amino acids. V gave up 0 bases and J gave up 1 base, with 16 bases separating them. The V gene's germline CDR1 is SGDLS and CDR2 YYNGEE. CDR3 in amino acids: CASSVAPGSLLNYGYTF. In DNA, the CDR3 is TGTGCCAGCAGCGTAGCGCCCGGCAGCTTGCTTAACTATGGCTACACCTTC.

The J gene is TRBJ2-7, the V gene TRBV5-6; D gene unclear. This CDR3 region has 12 residues. Germline CDR1 is SGHDT and CDR2 is YYEEEE. The germline V and J ends were trimmed by 3 bases and 6 bases, with 10 bases remaining between them. Here the CDR3 reads CASSSFSSEQYF. In DNA, the CDR3 is TGTGCCAGCAGCTCCTTTTCGTCCGAGCAGTACTTC. The variable domain in full, completed from reference TRBV5-6 and TRBJ2-7, reads DAGVTQSPTHLIKTRGQQVTLRCSPKSGHDTVSWYQQALGQGPQFIFQYYEEEERQRGNFPDRFSGHQFPNYSSELNVNALLLGDSALYLCASSSFSSEQYFGPGTRLTVT.

J is TRBJ2-1 and V is TRBV7-3; the D call may be TRBD1 or TRBD2 (6 bases each). Trimming took 5 bases from V and 4 from J, leaving 15 bases between them. Per germline, CDR1 SGHTA and CDR2 FQGTGA. The CDR3 has 15 amino acids. The CDR3 protein is CASSLTAGHYNEQFF. CDR3 DNA sequence: TGTGCCAGCAGCCTGACCGCGGGACATTACAATGAGCAGTTCTTC.

The genes are TRBV14 and TRBJ2-7; 8 bases are shared with TRBD2. The V gene's germline CDR1 is SGHDN and CDR2 FVKESK. V gave up 1 base and J gave up 10 bases; unmatched junction bases: 12. This CDR3 contains 15 residues. The CDR3: CASSQAGAGAMEQYF. The CDR3 bases are TGTGCCAGCAGCCAAGCTGGAGCGGGAGCCATGGAACAGTACTTC.

This clone was seen a handful of times. The chain has TRBV5-5 and TRBJ1-5; D unclear. V was clipped by 2 bases and J by 4 bases, with 7 bases between them. There are 13 residues in the CDR3. Germline CDR1 SGHKS, CDR2 YYEKEE (reference sequence). Written as DNA, the CDR3 is TGTGCCAGCAGCTTAGAACAGAATCAGCCCCAGCATTTT. It is translated as CASSLEQNQPQHF.